One and the same sample provided the 11 T cell receptor beta chains below, sequenced in a study of cytomegalovirus exposure and HLA in healthy donors. Vbeta (60) and Jbeta (13) primers were used in the PCR. Generated by immunoSEQ multiplex PCR, the TCRdb table keeps only in-frame clones and is missing some. Seen here are around 63,000 clones, roughly 78% observed once, and the top ten hold around 9.7%. What was sequenced was PBMCs. The receptor set was obtained from a man in his forties in good health and CMV-seronegative.

The chain joins TRBV2 to TRBJ1-5; D is uncertain. CDR3 length equals 13 residues. Trimming removed 4 bases from V and 7 bases from J, with 11 bases in between. CDR1 SNHLY and CDR2 FYNNEI come from the germline V gene. DNA of the CDR3: TGTGCCAGCAGTGGTTCTTTTCTCCAGCCCCAGCATTTT. Translation gives CASSGSFLQPQHF.

The V gene is TRBV6-5, the J gene TRBJ2-5, with 7 bases matching TRBD1. This CDR3 has 14 amino acids. With V trimmed by 6 bases and J by 4 bases, 8 bases remained unmatched. Germline CDR1 MNHEY, CDR2 SVGAGI. The CDR3 region has the DNA TGTGCCAGCAGCTCCCCCTACAGGGGAGAGACCCAGTACTTC. Translation gives CASSSPYRGETQYF.

The chain couples TRBV5-4 to TRBJ2-3, with 14 bases fitting TRBD2. Germline CDR1 reads SGHNT; CDR2 reads YYREEE (reference sequence). The V gene end was trimmed by 4 bases and the J gene end by 3 bases; junction bases not matched to a gene: 1. This CDR3 comprises 15 residues. CDR3 sequence reads: CASSRTSGRTDTQYF. CDR3 DNA: TGTGCCAGCAGCAGGACTAGCGGGAGGACAGATACGCAGTATTTT.

The genes are TRBV5-4 and TRBJ1-2, with 9 bases that match TRBD1. The V segment lost 4 bases and the J segment 4 bases; nucleotides outside the gene matches: 5. Germline V CDR1 and CDR2: SGHNT, YYREEE (reference sequence). The CDR3 runs to 14 residues. The CDR3 loop is CASSLDRGIYGYTF. The CDR3 DNA reads TGTGCCAGCAGCCTGGACAGGGGCATCTATGGCTACACCTTC.

The chain links TRBV5-1 to TRBJ2-3; D is perhaps TRBD2 (6 bases). The V end was cut by 0 bases, the J end by 5 bases, with 16 bases between. The CDR3 sequence is 16 residues long. Germline V gives CDR1 SGHRS, CDR2 YFSETQ. Here the CDR3 DNA reads TGCGCCAGCAGCTTGGAAGGAGGGGACCGGGGAGATACGCAGTATTTT. It is translated as CASSLEGGDRGDTQYF.

This clone has ten or more counts. The CDR3 loop is CASSLGTSGGEFGELFF. CDR3 coding DNA: TGTGCCAGCAGCCTGGGGACTAGCGGGGGGGAATTCGGGGAGCTGTTTTTT. This sequence joins TRBV4-2 and TRBJ2-2, with 16 bases fitting TRBD2. The V segment lost 4 bases and the J segment 7 bases; nucleotides outside the gene matches: 6. There are 17 residues in the CDR3. Germline V gene lookup returns CDR1 LGHNA and CDR2 YNFKEQ.

This sequence joins TRBV15 and TRBJ2-1; D remains ambiguous. The V and J ends lost 1 base and 9 bases respectively, with 7 bases between them. The CDR3 consists of 12 residues. Germline-derived CDR1 and CDR2 are LNHNV and YYDKDF (reference sequence). The CDR3 sequence is CATSRAGGEQFF. The CDR3 nucleotides are TGTGCCACCAGCAGAGCCGGTGGTGAGCAGTTCTTC.

The chain carries TRBV4-2 and TRBJ2-5, with 13 bases that match TRBD2. Unmatched junction bases numbered 9, after V lost 2 bases and J lost 6 bases. Germline V gene data show CDR1 as LGHNA and CDR2 as YNFKEQ. The CDR3 spans 17 residues. CDR3 nucleotide sequence: TGTGCCAGCAGCCAAACTACTAGCGGGAGGGACGGAAAGACCCAGTACTTC. This encodes CASSQTTSGRDGKTQYF.

This chain connects TRBV7-8 to TRBJ2-7; possible D gene TRBD1, 5 bases. The CDR3 is made up of 15 amino acids. In germline, CDR1 is SGHVS, CDR2 FQNEAQ. The V end was cut by 5 bases, the J end by 0 bases, with 14 bases between. The CDR3 DNA sequence: TGTGCCAGCAGCCTCGATAGACAGAACTCCTACGAGCAGTACTTC. Its translation is CASSLDRQNSYEQYF. The entire variable domain, with the rest obtained from reference TRBV7-8 and TRBJ2-7, is as follows: GAGVSQSPRYKVAKRGQDVALRCDPISGHVSLFWYQQALGQGPEFLTYFQNEAQLDKSGLPSDRFFAERPEGSVSTLKIQRTQQEDSAVYLCASSLDRQNSYEQYFGPGTRLTVT.

This chain uses TRBV5-8 with TRBJ2-1; 8 bases fit TRBD1. This CDR3 has 13 amino acids. The trim removed 5 bases at V and 10 bases at J, leaving 8 bases unmatched. The germline gives CDR1 SGHTS, CDR2 YDEGEE. CDR3 region: CASRPGQGMEQFF. The DNA of the CDR3 is TGTGCCAGCAGGCCCGGACAGGGAATGGAGCAGTTCTTC.

The V and J genes are TRBV18 and TRBJ2-7; TRBD1 matches 10 bases. The trim removed 4 bases at V and 6 bases at J, leaving 3 bases unmatched. CDR3 length: 13 amino acids. The germline V gene encodes CDR1 KGHSH and CDR2 LQKENI. The CDR3 here is CASSQGQGSEQYF. The DNA for the CDR3 is TGTGCCAGCTCACAGGGACAGGGGAGCGAGCAGTACTTC.